This T cell receptor (beta chain) was retrieved from a study of blood T cell repertoires in COVID-19. V gave up 5 bases and J gave up 12 bases; unmatched junction bases: 25. The CDR3 consists of 18 residues. CDR1 is LNHDA and CDR2 is SQIVND in the germline V gene (reference sequence). In terms of age and location, participants ranged from roughly 18 to 90 years and lived in about 25 US areas. Participant reports of clinical history set cohort assignment. Authors' processing steps: Reference gene primer amplification gave estimated nucleated cell counts. The method was immunoSEQ multiplex PCR; TCRdb's version includes in-frame clones alone and lacks a portion of them. The V and J calls and clone size were taken over from that table, and D and trimming were inferred from the DNA. This sample has 200,000 to 250,000 clones, with about nine tenths found just once.

Sequencing used PBMCs or T cells enriched from blood (not recorded which). The V gene is TRBV19, the J gene TRBJ2-1, with TRBD1 matching over 7 bases. The receptor was derived from a woman between 40 and 50 years old with acute COVID-19. The CDR3, as DNA: TGTGCCAGTAGTTCAGCCAAATCCCTGACGGGACAGATCATAGGGCAGTTCTTC. This sequence encodes CASSSAKSLTGQIIGQFF. Full variable domain (rest looked up from reference TRBV19 and TRBJ2-1): DGGITQSPKYLFRKEGQNVTLSCEQNLNHDAMYWYRQDPGQGLRLIYYSQIVNDFQKGDIAEGYSVSREKKESFPLTVTSAQKNPTAFYLCASSSAKSLTGQIIGQFFGPGTRLTVL.